Listed below are T cell receptor beta chains from one sample, sequenced in a study of T cells in localized non-small cell lung cancer. Data came from immunoSEQ multiplex PCR; TCRdb stores just in-frame clones and leaves some out. The data contain 8,500 or so clones, roughly three fifths of them singletons. This material consisted of lymph node tissue, taken before any cancer treatment. The receptor set was obtained from a male donor aged 60 or older with stage I squamous cell lung carcinoma. Both conserved end residues are part of each CDR3. The D gene is left open where the match is weak. A clone size is listed for some rows: how often the clone was seen (once, few, many), or a class if it is expanded.

d_gene	v_gene	abundance	j_gene	CDR3nt	CDR3aa
TRBD1	TRBV18	NA	TRBJ1-2	TGTGCCAGCTCACCTACGACAGGGAACTATGGCTACACCTTC	CASSPTTGNYGYTF
TRBD2	TRBV6-8	medium-sized	TRBJ2-2	TGTGCCAGCAGTTTTAGCGGGACTACGGGGGAGCTGTTTTTT	CASSFSGTTGELFF
TRBD1	TRBV11-3	few	TRBJ1-3	TGTGCCAGCAGCCCCATTGGACAGGCTCGGAGCTCTGGAAACACCATATATTTT	CASSPIGQARSSGNTIYF
NA	TRBV6-7	few	TRBJ1-1	TGTGCCAGCAGTTACGCGGGGATAACTGAAGCTTTCTTT	CASSYAGITEAFF
NA	TRBV28	NA	TRBJ1-2	TGTGCCAGCAGTTTCCAGGCTCCGCGTGGCTACACCTTC	CASSFQAPRGYTF
NA	TRBV19	NA	TRBJ1-2	TGTGCCAGTACTAGTAATGCGGGGCATGGCTACACCTTC	CASTSNAGHGYTF
TRBD1	TRBV19	NA	TRBJ2-7	TGTGCCAGTAGTAACAGGGGGCCGGGGGAGCAGTACTTC	CASSNRGPGEQYF
NA	TRBV10-3	NA	TRBJ2-6	TGTGCCAGTTCTTGGGGAACTGGGGCCAACGTCCTGACTTTC	CASSWGTGANVLTF
NA	TRBV10-2	NA	TRBJ2-7	TGCGCCAGTCAGGGGACCAGCTATGAGCAGTACTTC	CASQGTSYEQYF
NA	TRBV5-1	NA	TRBJ2-5	TGCGCCAGCAGCATAGGGCCAACCCAAGAGACCCAGTACTTC	CASSIGPTQETQYF
NA	TRBV9	few	TRBJ1-2	TGTGCCAGCAGTGAAGTGAGGGGGGTCGGCTATGGCTACACCTTC	CASSEVRGVGYGYTF
TRBD2	TRBV7-6	once	TRBJ2-3	TGTGCCAGCAGCTTAGTTAGCGGGAGGGCCCCAGATACGCAGTATTTT	CASSLVSGRAPDTQYF
TRBD1	TRBV16	NA	TRBJ1-1	TGTGCCAGCAGGCCTCTGGGACAGGGGACTGAAGCTTTCTTT	CASRPLGQGTEAFF
NA	TRBV10-3	NA	TRBJ2-5	TGTGCCATCAGTGAGAGGGGTGAGCCAGAGACCCAGTACTTC	CAISERGEPETQYF
NA	TRBV19	NA	TRBJ2-2	TGTGCCAGTAGTGAGGGGGATTACACCGGGGAGCTGTTTTTT	CASSEGDYTGELFF
NA	TRBV11-3	NA	TRBJ2-3	TGTGCCAGCAGCTTGGGCAGGGGTATTCCAGATACGCAGTATTTT	CASSLGRGIPDTQYF
TRBD1	TRBV6-8	NA	TRBJ2-4	TGTGCCAGCAGTTACGGGACAGGGACTGTAGGAAACATTCAGTACTTC	CASSYGTGTVGNIQYF
TRBD1	TRBV7-1	once	TRBJ2-1	TGTGCCAGCAGCCCCACCTGGACAGGGGCTTACAATGAGCAGTTCTTC	CASSPTWTGAYNEQFF
TRBD2	TRBV5-1	NA	TRBJ2-3	TGCGCCAGCAGCAATGGACTAGCGGGAATCATAGGAACAGATACGCAGTATTTT	CASSNGLAGIIGTDTQYF
NA	TRBV19	NA	TRBJ2-1	TGTGCCAGTAGTCCCGGATCGGGCGTCTACAATGAGCAGTTCTTC	CASSPGSGVYNEQFF
NA	TRBV4-1	few	TRBJ1-1	TGCGCCAGCAGCCCCTTAAGTGACACTGAAGCTTTCTTT	CASSPLSDTEAFF
TRBD1	TRBV9	few	TRBJ2-7	TGTGCCAGTTCAGGGGGTCAATTATACGAGCAGTACTTC	CASSGGQLYEQYF
NA	TRBV19	NA	TRBJ2-7	TGTGCCAGTAGCGAAGGAAGGGGAAGGGAGCAGTACTTC	CASSEGRGREQYF
TRBD2	TRBV19	NA	TRBJ2-3	TGTGCCAGTAGTATAACTAGCGGGAGCACAGATACGCAGTATTTT	CASSITSGSTDTQYF
TRBD2	TRBV18	NA	TRBJ2-1	TGTGCCAGCTCACCAACCCGCGGGAGGGGCGATGAGCAGTTCTTC	CASSPTRGRGDEQFF
NA	TRBV6-8	NA	TRBJ2-3	TGTGCCAGCAGTGACGGACAGACGACAATTGATACGCAGTATTTT	CASSDGQTTIDTQYF
NA	TRBV6-8	NA	TRBJ1-1	TGTGCCAGCCGGGACAACCTGAACACTGAAGCTTTCTTT	CASRDNLNTEAFF
NA	TRBV10-2	NA	TRBJ2-5	TGCGCCAGCAGTCTAGCTGGGGAGACCCAGTACTTC	CASSLAGETQYF
NA	TRBV7-8	NA	TRBJ2-2	TGTGCCACCGCCCTCCGACAGTTGAACACCGGGGAGCTGTTTTTT	CATALRQLNTGELFF
NA	TRBV11-3	NA	TRBJ2-1	TGTGCCAGCAGCCCTAGGGACCTAGTCCACAATGAGCAGTTCTTC	CASSPRDLVHNEQFF
NA	TRBV19	NA	TRBJ2-5	TGTGCCAGTAGTACCACTAGAATAGAGACCCAGTACTTC	CASSTTRIETQYF
NA	TRBV9	few	TRBJ1-5	TGTGCCAGCAGTGAGAGGGCCGGCAATCAGCCCCAGCATTTT	CASSERAGNQPQHF
NA	TRBV25-1	NA	TRBJ2-6	TGTGCCAGCAGTCTTACGGTCTCTGGGGCCAACGTCCTGACTTTC	CASSLTVSGANVLTF
NA	TRBV30	NA	TRBJ1-1	TGTGCCTTCAACGTGGGTGCCACTGAAGCTTTCTTT	CAFNVGATEAFF
NA	TRBV19	NA	TRBJ2-2	TGTGCCAGTAGTATAGATATGGGGGCTGGGGAGCTGTTTTTT	CASSIDMGAGELFF
TRBD1	TRBV19	once	TRBJ2-2	TGTGCCAGTAGTCTAGGGGGCAGCACCGGGGAGCTGTTTTTT	CASSLGGSTGELFF
NA	TRBV19	NA	TRBJ1-1	TGTGCCAGTAGTTTCTCAGGTGAAGCTTTCTTT	CASSFSGEAFF
NA	TRBV6-8	NA	TRBJ2-6	TGTGCCAGCAGTCTGTCTTCCTTCTCTGGGGCCAACGTCCTGACTTTC	CASSLSSFSGANVLTF
TRBD1	TRBV10-2	NA	TRBJ1-5	TGCGCCAGCAGTGAGTCGATGACAGGGGTTCAGCCCCAGCATTTT	CASSESMTGVQPQHF
TRBD2	TRBV6-8	few	TRBJ2-1	TGTGCCAGCAGAGGAGAAGGGACTAGAGGCTACAATGAGCAGTTCTTC	CASRGEGTRGYNEQFF
TRBD1	TRBV29-1	few	TRBJ2-7	TGCAGCGTGGAGGGACAGGGTGTGTACGAGCAGTACTTC	CSVEGQGVYEQYF
TRBD2	TRBV6-1	few	TRBJ2-7	TGTGCCAGCAGTGAAGCGGGACTAGTTGGGTACGAGCAGTACTTC	CASSEAGLVGYEQYF
NA	TRBV6-8	few	TRBJ1-1	TGTGCCAGCAGTACAGGGAACACTGAAGCTTTCTTT	CASSTGNTEAFF
NA	TRBV28	NA	TRBJ2-1	TGTGCCAGCAGCTCCTTGGTAGGGGGGAGATCCTACAATGAGCAGTTCTTC	CASSSLVGGRSYNEQFF
NA	TRBV9	few	TRBJ2-1	TGTGCCAGCAGCGGAGAGGTGGCAGCCCAGTTCTTC	CASSGEVAAQFF
NA	TRBV4-1	NA	TRBJ2-7	TGCGCCAGCAGCCAATCCTCCTTGGGCCTACAACCGTACGAGCAGTACTTC	CASSQSSLGLQPYEQYF
TRBD1	TRBV6-8	few	TRBJ2-1	TGTGCCAGCAGTGGCTCCGGACAGGGGGGATACAATGAGCAGTTCTTC	CASSGSGQGGYNEQFF
NA	TRBV28	NA	TRBJ1-1	TGTGCCAGCACCCACCCCACGGGGAGAGTCACTGAAGCTTTCTTT	CASTHPTGRVTEAFF
TRBD2	TRBV19	once	TRBJ2-3	TGTGCCAGTAGTATTGACCCTATCGGGAGGGCCATAGATACGCAGTATTTT	CASSIDPIGRAIDTQYF
NA	TRBV5-1	NA	TRBJ1-3	TGCGCCAGCAGCGAGGGACGGGTCTCTGGAAACACCATATATTTT	CASSEGRVSGNTIYF
NA	TRBV11-3	once	TRBJ2-1	TGTGCCAGCAGCTCCGGGGACTGGTTCAATGAGCAGTTCTTC	CASSSGDWFNEQFF
TRBD1	TRBV10-2	NA	TRBJ1-1	TGCGCCAGCAGTGGGGCAGGGGGCTCTGAAGCTTTCTTT	CASSGAGGSEAFF
NA	TRBV18	NA	TRBJ2-7	TGTGCCAGCTCGGAGATGGGGATCTACGAGCAGTACTTC	CASSEMGIYEQYF
TRBD1	TRBV19	NA	TRBJ2-7	TGTGCCAGTAGTGGGAGAGGGACAGGTCTAACCTACGAGCAGTACTTC	CASSGRGTGLTYEQYF
TRBD1	TRBV6-8	few	TRBJ2-2	TGTGCCAGCAGACCGGGACAGGTGAACACCGGGGAGCTGTTTTTT	CASRPGQVNTGELFF
NA	TRBV11-3	few	TRBJ2-7	TGTGCCAGCAGCTTCCAGTTGAGTGGGTCCTACGAGCAGTACTTC	CASSFQLSGSYEQYF
NA	TRBV30	NA	TRBJ2-3	TGTGCCTGGAGTGTACAACTTCCAGATACGCAGTATTTT	CAWSVQLPDTQYF